The T cell receptor beta chain under discussion was sequenced for a study of CD8 T cells in ankylosing spondylitis. CDR3 length: 16 amino acids. V trimming: 3 bases; J trimming: 2 bases; junction bases outside the gene matches: 7. Germline V gene lookup returns CDR1 ENHRY and CDR2 SYGVKD. Details on this clonotype: Its antigen remains unknown.

The study, taken as a whole, reports: Significant enrichment of disease-linked clones was reportedly seen in matched ankylosing spondylitis synovial fluid. CD8+ disease-linked clones were present at relatively low frequencies in blood. A motif in TCR beta, a set of about eight highly homologous variants, appeared characteristic of ankylosing spondylitis blood.

Quantitative 5'-RACE with molecular barcodes generated TCR beta libraries. TCRdb reanalysed the 5' RACE reads using MiXCR and keeps one entry per CDR3 protein. The repertoire includes 250,000 to 400,000 distinct CDR3 sequences, approximately 10% of them detected once, and roughly 9% sits in the top ten. The sequenced sample was blood, either unsorted or a sorted T cell fraction (not recorded which). The origin of this receptor is a female donor with ankylosing spondylitis or in good health (not recorded which). V gene TRBV10-3 combines with J gene TRBJ2-7; 10 bases line up with TRBD1. CDR3 protein: CAISDWGTGDTYEQYF. DNA of the CDR3: TGTGCCATCAGTGATTGGGGGACAGGGGATACCTACGAGCAGTACTTC.